The 8 T cell receptor beta chains below come from one sample, sequenced in a study of shared clonotypes between healthy human individuals. Naive CD8 cells lacked CD45RO, underwent positive selection for CCR7 and left out terminally differentiated effector memory CD45RA+ cells. Sequenced by immunoSEQ multiplex PCR; TCRdb stores in-frame clones only, minus some. The table shows some 2.1 million clones, with roughly 94% occurring only once. The sequenced sample was naive CD8+ T cells sorted from blood. These receptors were taken from a man aged 18-30 years in good health.

The genes are TRBV19 and TRBJ1-6; no clear D. Germline CDR1 reads LNHDA; CDR2 reads SQIVND (reference sequence). V lost 4 bases and J 9 bases, leaving 10 bases between the germline ends. The CDR3 is 13 residues long. Here the CDR3 reads CASSTSEGSPLHF. In DNA, the CDR3 is TGTGCCAGTAGTACGAGTGAAGGTTCACCCCTCCACTTT.

The chain joins TRBV23-1 to TRBJ2-1; TRBD2 agrees at 8 bases. TRBV23-1 is recorded as an ORF, its role being uncertain. CDR3 length: 16 residues. With 3 bases clipped from V and 8 bases from J, the junction kept 12 bases outside the gene matches. CDR3 sequence (DNA): TGCGCCAGCAGTCACCCGGGGGAGCGGGAGTGGCATGAGCAGTTCTTC. Its translation: CASSHPGEREWHEQFF.

The chain recombines TRBV6-6 with TRBJ2-1; D is ambiguous. V was trimmed by 2 bases and J by 5 bases, leaving 4 bases between them. The germline gives CDR1 MNHNY, CDR2 SVGAGI (reference sequence). The CDR3 is 12 residues long. The CDR3 DNA is TGTGCCAGCAGTTACGCCAACAATGAGCAGTTCTTC. It translates to CASSYANNEQFF.

This clone was observed a handful of times. The V and J genes are TRBV5-1 and TRBJ2-7, with 12 bases identical to TRBD2. The CDR3 has 16 amino acids. Germline assignment: CDR1 SGHRS and CDR2 YFSETQ. Unmatched junction bases numbered 11, after V lost 5 bases and J lost 5 bases. For the CDR3, the DNA is TGCGCCAGCAGTTTCCCGACTAGCGGGAGTATCGACGAGCAGTACTTC. It is translated as CASSFPTSGSIDEQYF.

The V call is TRBV7-6, the J call TRBJ1-5; possibly TRBD1 for D (6 bases). V was shortened by 5 bases and J by 2 bases, with 19 bases between the two germline ends. CDR1 is SGHVS and CDR2 is FNYEAQ in the germline V gene. This CDR3 is 17 amino acids long. The CDR3 here is CASSEGGRRRGNQPQHF. The CDR3 DNA reads as TGTGCCAGCAGCGAGGGGGGTCGGAGGAGAGGCAATCAGCCCCAGCATTTT.

This clone has only one observation. This rearrangement joins TRBV19 to TRBJ2-7; 12 nucleotides match TRBD2. The CDR3 contains 15 residues. Germline V gives CDR1 LNHDA, CDR2 SQIVND (reference sequence). Trimming cost V 5 bases and J 0 bases; bases outside gene matches: 2. The CDR3 loop is CASSLAGGSSYEQYF. The CDR3 DNA follows: TGTGCCAGTAGTCTAGCGGGAGGGAGCTCCTACGAGCAGTACTTC.

J is TRBJ1-1 and V is TRBV6-5, with TRBD1 identical over 9 bases. This CDR3 spans 12 amino acids. Per the germline V gene, CDR1 is MNHEY and CDR2 is SVGAGI. CDR3 amino acids: CTTGTGNTEAFF. For the CDR3, the DNA is TGTACGACCGGGACAGGGAATACTGAAGCTTTCTTT.

V and J are TRBV2 and TRBJ2-2; 7 positions match TRBD1. Unmatched junction bases numbered 7, after V lost 3 bases and J lost 9 bases. From germline, CDR1 is SNHLY and CDR2 FYNNEI. The CDR3 length is 14 residues. The CDR3 reads CASSEDRLPRELFF. DNA for the CDR3: TGTGCCAGCAGTGAGGACAGGTTACCCAGGGAGCTGTTTTTT.